Shown below are 7 T cell receptor beta chains from a single sample sequenced in a study of CD8 T cells in Susac syndrome. The RNA input was roughly 0.45 to 1 ug, and it was reverse transcribed with random hexamers. TCRdb fed the immunoSEQ multiplex PCR reads into MiXCR, producing one record per CDR3 protein. The table shows fewer than 95,000 distinct CDR3 sequences, with roughly 96% occurring only once. Sequencing was performed on CD8+ T cells from PBMCs. The origin of the receptors is a human donor with Susac syndrome.

The CDR3, as DNA: TGTGCCACCAGCAGAAGATCAGGGACGGGGAGCACTGAAGCTTTCTTT. Amino acid sequence: CATSRRSGTGSTEAFF. The chain recombines TRBV15 with TRBJ1-1; D perhaps matches TRBD1 (5 bases). CDR3 length equals 16 residues. The germline V gene has CDR1 LNHNV and CDR2 YYDKDF (reference sequence). The V end lost 2 bases, the J end lost 4 bases, and 17 bases lay between the germline ends.

J is TRBJ2-2 and V is TRBV3-1; a weak D match, TRBD2 (5 bases). CDR1 is LGHDT, CDR2 YNNKEL, per germline (reference sequence). CDR3 length: 15 residues. V lost 5 bases to trimming and J lost 3 bases, with 13 bases between them. CDR3 nucleotides: TGTGCCAGCAGCGAGAGGGTTTTCGACACCGGGGAGCTGTTTTTT. Protein: CASSERVFDTGELFF. Full variable domain (missing parts from reference TRBV3-1 and TRBJ2-2): DTAVSQTPKYLVTQMGNDKSIKCEQNLGHDTMYWYKQDSKKFLKIMFSYNNKELIINETVPNRFSPKSPDKAHLNLHINSLELGDSAVYFCASSERVFDTGELFFGEGSRLTVL.

The J gene is TRBJ2-3, the V gene TRBV20-1; D gene uncertain. CDR1 and CDR2 from the germline V gene are DFQATT and SNEGSKA (reference sequence). The CDR3 length is 15 residues. V was clipped by 7 bases and J by 0 bases, with 17 bases between them. CDR3 protein: CSVGMGGSSTDTQYF. For the CDR3, the DNA is TGCAGTGTTGGGATGGGTGGCAGTAGCACAGATACGCAGTATTTT.

This chain uses TRBV13 with TRBJ2-7, with D possibly being TRBD2 (5 bases). The V gene's germline CDR1 is PRHDT and CDR2 FYEKMQ (reference sequence). Trimming pared 0 bases from V and 7 bases from J, leaving 10 bases between. The CDR3 is made up of 13 amino acids. The CDR3, as DNA: TGTGCCAGCAGCTTAGGCGGGGTTCGGGAGCAGTACTTC. Amino acid sequence: CASSLGGVREQYF.

The chain recombines TRBV2 with TRBJ1-4; 7 bases match TRBD1. CDR1 is SNHLY, CDR2 FYNNEI, per germline. The CDR3 covers 15 residues. V shed 9 bases and J 6 bases; nucleotides not matched to a gene: 13. CDR3 sequence: CARGRPGQSDEKLFF. In DNA form, the CDR3 reads TGTGCCAGGGGGAGACCGGGACAGTCGGATGAAAAACTGTTTTTT.

The rearrangement uses TRBV27 and TRBJ1-5; no clear D. The germline V and J ends were trimmed by 6 bases and 3 bases, with 6 bases remaining between them. This CDR3 is 12 amino acids long. Germline CDR1 and CDR2: MNHEY and SMNVEV (reference sequence). The CDR3 DNA sequence: TGTGCCAGCAGGGGGATCAATCAGCCCCAGCATTTT. Translating gives CASRGINQPQHF.

This clonotype was seen only once. The V and J genes are TRBV9 and TRBJ2-1; 8 bases are shared with TRBD1. The CDR3 runs to 15 residues. Per the germline V gene, CDR1 is SGDLS and CDR2 is YYNGEE. V was clipped by 0 bases and J by 9 bases; unmatched bases: 8. CDR3 nucleotide sequence: TGTGCCAGCAGCGTAGGCAGGGGGCAAAGGGGTGAGCAGTTCTTC. Its protein product is CASSVGRGQRGEQFF.